This entry concerns a single T cell receptor beta chain. The antigen is undetermined. Profiled with immunoSEQ multiplex PCR; TCRdb holds only in-frame clones, not every one. The sample contains 40,000 to 55,000 clones, less than 80% of which appear only once. The CDR3 sequence is 17 residues long. V trimming: 6 bases; J trimming: 1 base; junction bases outside the gene matches: 8. Germline V gives CDR1 LNHDA, CDR2 SQIVND (reference sequence). Indicated time point: week 35, safety follow-up. Doses comprised 300 ug of mutant IDH1 20-mer peptide each, plus topical imiquimod. Vaccination of patients was performed eight times, in weeks 1, 3, 5, 7, 11, 15, 19 and 23. The data stem from a study of a mutant IDH1 vaccine in newly diagnosed glioma. Study background: Sex among treated patients split about 60% male, about 40% female; mean age was roughly 40 years. Week 35 held visit V12, while week 47 held visit V13.

This sequence was found in a man aged 40-55 years with glioma. This rearrangement joins TRBV19 to TRBJ2-1; 11 bases are a match to TRBD2. The source material was PBMCs, sampled from a glioma patient whose treatment included an IDH1 peptide vaccine. Here the CDR3 reads CASSGSGRAWSYNEQFF. The CDR3 nucleotides are TGTGCCAGTAGCGGTAGCGGGAGGGCCTGGTCCTACAATGAGCAGTTCTTC.